The sequence of this T cell receptor (beta chain) was determined in a study of T cells after yellow fever vaccination (dated by TCRdb to the late 2010s). About the full investigation: The SMART-Seq v4 Ultra Low Input RNA kit was used to prepare libraries from fractions with low cell numbers. To follow T-cell clones before and after both primary and booster YFV17D yellow fever vaccination, bulk TCR alpha and beta repertoires underwent longitudinal sequencing. The cohort comprised two healthy male donors, one aged 18 to 30 and one aged 30 to 40 years. Blood was collected at multiple timepoints before and after primary and secondary immunization, and bulk PBMC replicates and cell subsets were isolated. What the authors observed across the whole study: Only a couple of donors were included in the study, so the extent to which the findings can be generalized is limited. Most clones expanded after primary vaccination were re-detected after the booster (96% of CD4 and approximately 88% of CD8), suggesting broad memory maintenance. A small share of clonotypes was detected in both CD4 and CD8 compartments, with the overlap likely arising from convergent recombination. Computational filtering was needed because FACS-sorted repertoires could contain abundant contaminating clonotypes from the bulk population. The secondary T-cell response was found to be weaker but faster than the primary response, with a peak reached on day 5 rather than on day 15.

The treatment or condition label for this specimen denotes: live attenuated yellow fever vaccine strain. At every blood-draw timepoint, two biological replicates of bulk PBMCs were collected. A standard Ficoll-Paque protocol was used to isolate PBMCs from peripheral blood. TriZol was used to extract RNA from bulk PBMCs, from CD4 and CD8 fractions, and from dextramer-positive and dextramer-negative fractions. The CDR3 covers 15 residues, taking in both the cysteine and the phenylalanine. The DNA shown is the 45-base CDR3, in frame from base 1. V is reduced by 1 base and J by 4 bases, leaving a spacing of 15 bases between them. The germline V gene supplies CDR1 SQVTM and CDR2 ANQGSEA. This clonotype has more than one count but fewer than ten. Its antigen is currently not known. No much larger clone is present one base from it, and per-base qualities are unavailable. TCR cDNA was made using 5'RACE template switching, a step that added a universal primer site and unique molecular identifiers. Priming for cDNA synthesis came from both the TCR alpha and TCR beta constant segments. Two PCR steps were used to amplify libraries, with sample barcodes and sequencing adapters being added in the second step. Sequencing of libraries was performed on Illumina HiSeq 2500 (2x100 bp) or NovaSeq (2x150 bp). The original methods were these. Demultiplexing of reads and collapsing into UMI consensus sequences were performed with MIGEC, and V(D)J alignment was carried out with MiXCR. Vaccine-responding clonotypes were identified with edgeR using replicate PBMC samples, with FDR below 0.01 and a log2 fold change above 5 up to day 15 being required. CD4 or CD8 identity was assigned to each bulk clonotype according to whether the clonotype was present at higher abundance in the sequenced CD4 repertoire or the sequenced CD8 repertoire. TCRdb cleaned the public reads at Q25 with fastp, built clones with MiXCR and kept in-frame beta chains. Each CDR3 protein appears once, grouped with its most common genes and DNA. None of the V and J calls come from the authors' own analysis; TCRdb made them. The sample records approximately 300,000 distinct CDR3 sequences, around 6.8% of which are singletons. The ten most abundant clones make up over 15% of the sample.

The sequence is built from TRBV29-1 and TRBJ2-3; the D gene is perhaps TRBD1, on 6 matching bases. The sequence came from a man between 18 and 29 years old who received the YFV17D yellow fever vaccine. Material: PBMCs, obtained about 49 days after the first yellow fever vaccination. The nucleotides read TGCAGCGTTGAAGGGGGCAAGGGGGTTTCAGATACGCAGTATTTT. It codes for CSVEGGKGVSDTQYF.